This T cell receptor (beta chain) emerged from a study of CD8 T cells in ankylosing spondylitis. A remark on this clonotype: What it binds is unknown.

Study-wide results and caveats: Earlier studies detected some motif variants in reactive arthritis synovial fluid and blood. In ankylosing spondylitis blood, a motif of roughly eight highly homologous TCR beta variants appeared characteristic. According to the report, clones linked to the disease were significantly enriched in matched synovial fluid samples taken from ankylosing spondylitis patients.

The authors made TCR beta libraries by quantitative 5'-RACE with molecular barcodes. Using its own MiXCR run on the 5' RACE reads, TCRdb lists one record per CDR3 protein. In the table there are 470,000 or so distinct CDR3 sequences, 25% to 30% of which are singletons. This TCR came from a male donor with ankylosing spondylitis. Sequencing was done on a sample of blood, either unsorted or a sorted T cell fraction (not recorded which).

CDR3 sequence (DNA): TGTGCCAGCAGCTGGGAACGCGGGAACACTGAAGCTTTCTTT. It specifies CASSWERGNTEAFF. This chain connects TRBV11-2 to TRBJ1-1; unclear D gene. V lost 4 bases, J lost 1 base, and 10 bases lay in between. The germline CDR1 and CDR2 sequences are SGHAT and FQNNGV. CDR3 length: 14 amino acids.